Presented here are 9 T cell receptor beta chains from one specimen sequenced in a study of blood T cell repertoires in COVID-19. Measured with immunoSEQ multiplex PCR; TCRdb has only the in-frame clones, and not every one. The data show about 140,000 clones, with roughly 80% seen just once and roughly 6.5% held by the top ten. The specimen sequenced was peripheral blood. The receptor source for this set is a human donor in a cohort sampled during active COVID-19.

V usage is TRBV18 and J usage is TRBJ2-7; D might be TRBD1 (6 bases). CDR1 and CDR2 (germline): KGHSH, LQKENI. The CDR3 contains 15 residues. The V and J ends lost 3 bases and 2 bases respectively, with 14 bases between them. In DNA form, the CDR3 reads TGTGCCAGCTCACCTAACAGGGCACAAACCTACGAGCAGTACTTC. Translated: CASSPNRAQTYEQYF.

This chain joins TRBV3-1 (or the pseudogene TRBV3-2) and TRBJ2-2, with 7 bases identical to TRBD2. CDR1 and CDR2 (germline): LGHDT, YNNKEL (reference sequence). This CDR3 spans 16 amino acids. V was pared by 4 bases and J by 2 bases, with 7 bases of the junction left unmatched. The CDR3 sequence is CASSRRGGTNTGELFF. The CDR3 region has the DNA TGTGCCAGCAGCCGACGCGGGGGAACCAACACCGGGGAGCTGTTTTTT.

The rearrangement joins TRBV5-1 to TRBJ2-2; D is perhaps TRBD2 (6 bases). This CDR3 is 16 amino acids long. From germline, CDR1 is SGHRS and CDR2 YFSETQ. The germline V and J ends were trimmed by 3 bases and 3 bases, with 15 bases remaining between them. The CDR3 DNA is TGCGCCAGCAGCTCCCGGGGTGGGGACTACACCGGGGAGCTGTTTTTT. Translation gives CASSSRGGDYTGELFF.

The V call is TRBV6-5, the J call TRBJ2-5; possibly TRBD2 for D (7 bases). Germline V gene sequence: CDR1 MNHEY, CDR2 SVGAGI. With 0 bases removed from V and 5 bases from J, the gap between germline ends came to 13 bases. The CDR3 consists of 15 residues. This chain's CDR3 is CASSYSGGAGETQYF. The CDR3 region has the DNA TGTGCCAGCAGTTACTCGGGGGGGGCTGGGGAGACCCAGTACTTC.

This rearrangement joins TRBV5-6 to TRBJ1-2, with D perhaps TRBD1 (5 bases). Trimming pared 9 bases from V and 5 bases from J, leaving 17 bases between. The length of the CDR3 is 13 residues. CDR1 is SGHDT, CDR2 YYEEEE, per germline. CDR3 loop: CATKRGRAYGYTF. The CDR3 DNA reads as TGTGCCACCAAAAGGGGCAGGGCGTATGGCTACACCTTC.

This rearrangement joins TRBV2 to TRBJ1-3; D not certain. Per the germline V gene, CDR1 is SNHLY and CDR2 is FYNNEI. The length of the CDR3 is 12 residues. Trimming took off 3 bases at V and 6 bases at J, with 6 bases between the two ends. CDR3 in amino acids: CASSERENTIYF. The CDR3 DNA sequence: TGTGCCAGCAGTGAGAGGGAAAACACCATATATTTT.

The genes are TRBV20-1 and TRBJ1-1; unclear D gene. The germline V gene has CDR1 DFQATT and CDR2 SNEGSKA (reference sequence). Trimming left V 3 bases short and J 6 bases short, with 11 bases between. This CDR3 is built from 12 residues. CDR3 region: CSASFRFPEAFF. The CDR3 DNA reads TGCAGTGCTAGTTTCCGGTTCCCTGAAGCTTTCTTT.

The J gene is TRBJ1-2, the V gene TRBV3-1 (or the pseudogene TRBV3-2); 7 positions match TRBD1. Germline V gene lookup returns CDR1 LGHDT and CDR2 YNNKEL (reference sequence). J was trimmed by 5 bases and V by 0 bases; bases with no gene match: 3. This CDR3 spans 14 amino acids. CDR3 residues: CASSQETGRYGYTF. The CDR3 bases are TGTGCCAGCAGCCAAGAGACAGGGCGGTATGGCTACACCTTC.

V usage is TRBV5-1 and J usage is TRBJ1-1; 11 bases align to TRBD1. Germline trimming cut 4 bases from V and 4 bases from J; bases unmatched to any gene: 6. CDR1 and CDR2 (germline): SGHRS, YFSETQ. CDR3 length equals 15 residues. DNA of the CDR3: TGCGCCAGCAGCACAGGACAGGGGGCCGGCACTGAAGCTTTCTTT. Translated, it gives CASSTGQGAGTEAFF. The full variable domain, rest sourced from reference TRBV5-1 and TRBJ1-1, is KAGVTQTPRYLIKTRGQQVTLSCSPISGHRSVSWYQQTPGQGLQFLFEYFSETQRNKGNFPGRFSGRQFSNSRSEMNVSTLELGDSALYLCASSTGQGAGTEAFFGQGTRLTVV.